This entry describes one T cell receptor beta chain. Its antigen remains unidentified. This sample stems from a study of naive CD8 T cells in extremely preterm neonates. Study findings and constraints: Compared with all age groups, preterm neonates showed less repertoire richness. Compared with older groups, preterm CDR3s were shorter, with fewer N additions and less trimming.

Deliveries were elective term cesareans at roughly 37-43 weeks, with no labor or membrane rupture. From germline, CDR1 is MGHRA and CDR2 YSYEKL. The CDR3 sequence is 17 residues long. Trimming took off 1 base at V and 1 base at J, with 15 bases between the two ends. Assay used: immunoSEQ multiplex PCR; TCRdb lists only in-frame clones, some missing. The table shows some 4,900 clones, with around 97% occurring only once. What was sequenced was naive CD8+ T cells from cord blood. This sequence was found in a newborn in good health. The chain has TRBV4-1 and TRBJ2-3, with D unclear. The DNA of the CDR3 is TGCGCCAGCAGCCAAGGGCATGCGAGGAGCGGCACAGATACGCAGTATTTT. Its translation: CASSQGHARSGTDTQYF.